A selection of T cell receptor beta chains follows, all from one sample in a study of cytomegalovirus exposure and HLA in healthy donors. The assay was immunoSEQ multiplex PCR, and TCRdb's table has in-frame clones only and misses some. In the table there are roughly 150,000 clones, around 73% of which are singletons. The specimen sequenced was PBMCs. The source of these receptors is a woman aged 18 to 35 in good health and CMV-seronegative. Both conserved end residues are part of each CDR3. Each record gives: clone size, J gene, D gene, V gene, CDR3 protein, CDR3 DNA. D genes are given only for firm matches. Where a row states a size, it is once, few, many or the class of an expanded clone; other rows omit it.

few | TRBJ2-7 | . | TRBV19 | CASSIRVVYEQYF | TGTGCCAGTAGTATCAGGGTAGTGTACGAGCAGTACTTC
once | TRBJ2-1 | . | TRBV7-8 | CASSSEGTTIRNEQFF | TGTGCCAGCAGCTCCGAGGGGACAACCATTCGGAATGAGCAGTTCTTC
few | TRBJ1-5 | . | TRBV19 | CASSIGFPHQPQHF | TGTGCCAGTAGTATAGGTTTCCCTCATCAGCCCCAGCATTTT
. | TRBJ1-2 | . | TRBV29-1 | CSVSRRGGYTF | TGCAGCGTTAGCAGGAGGGGTGGCTACACCTTC
. | TRBJ1-1 | . | TRBV6-5 | CASSYSRGEAFF | TGTGCCAGCAGTTACAGTCGGGGTGAAGCTTTCTTT
once | TRBJ2-2 | . | TRBV2 | CASSDQLTPGELFF | TGTGCCAGCAGTGATCAACTAACTCCCGGGGAGCTGTTTTTT
few | TRBJ2-7 | TRBD1 | TRBV28 | CASRSGQSYEQYF | TGTGCCAGCAGGTCGGGACAGTCCTACGAGCAGTACTTC
. | TRBJ1-1 | . | TRBV7-9 | CASSFPVNTEAFF | TGTGCCAGCAGCTTCCCAGTTAACACTGAAGCTTTCTTT
. | TRBJ2-2 | TRBD2 | TRBV7-8 | CASSWGREGAGELFF | TGTGCCAGCAGCTGGGGCCGGGAGGGGGCCGGGGAGCTGTTTTTT
. | TRBJ2-3 | . | TRBV9 | CASSVGGGQSTDTQYF | TGTGCCAGCAGCGTAGGTGGGGGCCAGAGCACAGATACGCAGTATTTT
. | TRBJ2-1 | TRBD2 | TRBV2 | CASGTSGRGNEQFF | TGTGCCAGCGGTACTAGCGGGAGGGGGAATGAGCAGTTCTTC
. | TRBJ2-1 | TRBD2 | TRBV5-5 | CASSETSGGAYNEQFF | TGTGCCAGCAGCGAAACTAGCGGTGGGGCCTACAATGAGCAGTTCTTC
. | TRBJ2-7 | TRBD2 | TRBV5-1 | CASSGLAGTYEQYF | TGCGCCAGCAGCGGGCTAGCGGGGACCTACGAGCAGTACTTC
few | TRBJ2-2 | . | TRBV5-6 | CASSFVNGELFF | TGTGCCAGCAGCTTCGTTAACGGGGAGCTGTTTTTT
. | TRBJ2-1 | TRBD1 | TRBV11-2 | CASDADRAYNEQFF | TGTGCCAGCGATGCCGACAGGGCTTACAATGAGCAGTTCTTC
. | TRBJ1-1 | . | TRBV7-9 | CASSQGLTEAFF | TGTGCCAGCAGTCAAGGACTCACTGAAGCTTTCTTT
. | TRBJ2-7 | TRBD2 | TRBV7-2 | CASSKTSGGAYEQYF | TGTGCCAGCAGCAAGACTAGCGGGGGGGCTTACGAGCAGTACTTC
. | TRBJ2-3 | . | TRBV5-1 | CASSATASTDTQYF | TGCGCCAGCAGCGCGACAGCCAGCACAGATACGCAGTATTTT
few | TRBJ2-7 | . | TRBV19 | CASSTYSYEQYF | TGTGCCAGTAGTACCTATTCCTACGAGCAGTACTTC
few | TRBJ2-7 | TRBD1 | TRBV19 | CASSTGGRAYEQYF | TGTGCCAGTAGCACAGGGGGCCGTGCCTACGAGCAGTACTTC
. | TRBJ1-1 | . | TRBV6-1 | CASRSDIYIAFF | TGTGCCAGCAGGTCGGACATATATATAGCTTTCTTT
. | TRBJ2-3 | . | TRBV7-6 | CASSLAYSNTQYF | TGTGCCAGCAGCTTAGCCTATTCGAATACGCAGTATTTT
once | TRBJ2-2 | TRBD2 | TRBV30 | CAWSTLAGVVGELFF | TGTGCCTGGAGTACTCTAGCGGGAGTTGTCGGGGAGCTGTTTTTT
. | TRBJ1-3 | TRBD1 | TRBV10-1 | CASSEQQGISGNTIYF | TGCGCCAGCAGTGAACAACAGGGGATATCAGGAAACACCATATATTTT
. | TRBJ1-5 | TRBD1 | TRBV4-1 | CASSQTTGGAGQPQHF | TGCGCCAGCAGCCAAACGACAGGGGGCGCTGGGCAGCCCCAGCATTTT
. | TRBJ2-7 | . | TRBV7-6 | CASSRTTPTGGYEQYF | TGTGCCAGCAGCCGAACGACCCCGACGGGTGGCTACGAGCAGTACTTC
. | TRBJ2-5 | TRBD1 | TRBV11-2 | CASSLGMDRGLETQYF | TGTGCCAGCAGCTTGGGGATGGACAGGGGGCTGGAGACCCAGTACTTC
. | TRBJ2-1 | TRBD2 | TRBV7-2 | CASSLVPGLGLYNEQFF | TGTGCCAGCAGCTTAGTTCCCGGACTAGGCCTCTACAATGAGCAGTTCTTC
. | TRBJ2-5 | TRBD1 | TRBV5-4 | CASSGTGGEETQYF | TGTGCCAGCAGCGGGACAGGGGGCGAAGAGACCCAGTACTTC
. | TRBJ2-2 | TRBD1 | TRBV7-2 | CASSVRGPNTGELFF | TGTGCCAGCAGCGTCAGGGGGCCGAACACCGGGGAGCTGTTTTTT
once | TRBJ1-1 | . | TRBV11-3 | CASSSRGIGAFF | TGTGCCAGCAGCAGCAGGGGCATAGGAGCTTTCTTT
. | TRBJ1-1 | TRBD1 | TRBV2 | CASSLGDSTEAFF | TGTGCCAGCAGTCTAGGGGACAGCACTGAAGCTTTCTTT
. | TRBJ2-1 | TRBD2 | TRBV2 | CASTSVASGASSYNEQFF | TGTGCCAGCACAAGTGTGGCTAGCGGGGCGAGCTCCTACAATGAGCAGTTCTTC
few | TRBJ2-2 | . | TRBV18 | CASSPPRGTGELFF | TGTGCCAGCTCACCACCCCGCGGGACCGGGGAGCTGTTTTTT
. | TRBJ2-4 | . | TRBV4-3 | CASSQDGLGDIQYF | TGCGCCAGCAGCCAAGACGGGCTAGGGGACATTCAGTACTTC
. | TRBJ2-1 | TRBD1 | TRBV9 | CASSVTGQTGGEQFF | TGTGCCAGCAGCGTTACCGGCCAGACAGGGGGTGAGCAGTTCTTC
few | TRBJ1-6 | . | TRBV4-1 | CASSPRQSSYNSPLHF | TGCGCCAGCAGCCCACGACAGAGCTCCTATAATTCACCCCTCCACTTT
. | TRBJ1-1 | TRBD1 | TRBV2 | CASSRQGLNTEAFF | TGTGCCAGCAGCCGACAGGGACTGAACACTGAAGCTTTCTTT
. | TRBJ1-6 | . | TRBV4-3 | CASSQVYHNSPLHF | TGCGCCAGCAGCCAAGTTTATCATAATTCACCCCTCCACTTT
few | TRBJ2-1 | TRBD1 | TRBV4-3 | CASSPGQEYNEQFF | TGCGCCAGCAGCCCGGGACAGGAGTACAATGAGCAGTTCTTC
. | TRBJ2-3 | . | TRBV4-1 | CASSQSLTDTQYF | TGCGCCAGCAGCCAGTCCCTCACAGATACGCAGTATTTT
. | TRBJ2-2 | . | TRBV11-2 | CASSWTANTGELFF | TGTGCCAGCAGTTGGACAGCCAACACCGGGGAGCTGTTTTTT
few | TRBJ2-7 | TRBD1 | TRBV5-1 | CASSLSGTGDYSRYEQYF | TGCGCCAGCAGCTTATCCGGGACAGGGGATTACTCGCGCTACGAGCAGTACTTC
. | TRBJ2-1 | TRBD1 | TRBV11-2 | CASSSQGNEQFF | TGTGCCAGCAGCTCACAGGGGAATGAGCAGTTCTTC
. | TRBJ1-4 | . | TRBV27 | CASSLLFRGRGEKLFF | TGTGCCAGCAGTTTATTATTCAGGGGAAGAGGGGAAAAACTGTTTTTT
. | TRBJ2-1 | . | TRBV29-1 | CSVDRQGSNEQFF | TGCAGCGTAGATAGGCAGGGGTCGAATGAGCAGTTCTTC